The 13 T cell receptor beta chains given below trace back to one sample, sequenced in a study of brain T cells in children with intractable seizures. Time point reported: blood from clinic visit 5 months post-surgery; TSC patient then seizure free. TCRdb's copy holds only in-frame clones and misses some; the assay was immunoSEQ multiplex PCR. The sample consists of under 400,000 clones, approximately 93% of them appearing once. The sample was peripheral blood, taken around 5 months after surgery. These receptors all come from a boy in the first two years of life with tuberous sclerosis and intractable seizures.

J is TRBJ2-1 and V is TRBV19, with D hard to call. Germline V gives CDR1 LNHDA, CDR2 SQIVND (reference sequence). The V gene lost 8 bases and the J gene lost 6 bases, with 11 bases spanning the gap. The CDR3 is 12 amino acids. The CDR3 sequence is CASETASNEQFF. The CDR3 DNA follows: TGTGCCAGTGAGACGGCATCCAATGAGCAGTTCTTC.

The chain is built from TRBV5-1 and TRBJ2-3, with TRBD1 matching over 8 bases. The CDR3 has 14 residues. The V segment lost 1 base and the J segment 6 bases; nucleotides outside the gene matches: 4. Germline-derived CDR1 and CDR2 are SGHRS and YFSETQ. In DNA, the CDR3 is TGCGCCAGCAGCTTGACAGGGGGTGGGGATACGCAGTATTTT. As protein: CASSLTGGGDTQYF.

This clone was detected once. CDR3 in amino acids: CASSRDRGREKLFF. CDR3 nucleotides: TGTGCCAGCAGTCGAGACAGGGGGCGGGAAAAACTGTTTTTT. J is TRBJ1-4 and V is TRBV28, with TRBD1 matching 10 bases. CDR1 and CDR2 (germline): MDHEN, SYDVKM. The trim removed 5 bases at V and 8 bases at J, leaving 5 bases unmatched. CDR3 length: 14 residues.

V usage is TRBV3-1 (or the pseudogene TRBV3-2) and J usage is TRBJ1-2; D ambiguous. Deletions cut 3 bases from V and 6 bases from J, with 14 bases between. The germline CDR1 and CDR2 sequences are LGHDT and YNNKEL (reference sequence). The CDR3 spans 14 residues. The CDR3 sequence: CASSHPLLVDGYTF. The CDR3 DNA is TGTGCCAGCAGCCATCCCCTTCTGGTTGATGGCTACACCTTC.

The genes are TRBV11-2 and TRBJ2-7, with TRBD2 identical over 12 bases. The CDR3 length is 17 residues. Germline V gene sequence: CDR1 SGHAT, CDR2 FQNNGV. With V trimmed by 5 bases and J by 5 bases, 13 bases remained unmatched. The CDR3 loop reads CASSPNSGLAGKHEQYF. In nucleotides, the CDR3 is TGTGCCAGCAGCCCCAATTCAGGACTAGCGGGGAAGCACGAGCAGTACTTC.

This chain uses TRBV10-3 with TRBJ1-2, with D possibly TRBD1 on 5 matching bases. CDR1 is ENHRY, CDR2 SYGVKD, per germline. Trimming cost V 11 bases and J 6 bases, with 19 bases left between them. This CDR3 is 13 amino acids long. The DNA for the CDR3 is TGTGCCCACGGGGACGGAAAACAGGATGGCTACACCTTC. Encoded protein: CAHGDGKQDGYTF.

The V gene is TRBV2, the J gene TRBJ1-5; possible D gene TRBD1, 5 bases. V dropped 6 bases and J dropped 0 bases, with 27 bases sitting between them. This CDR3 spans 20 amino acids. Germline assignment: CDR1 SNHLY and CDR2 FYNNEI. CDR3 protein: CASSVATSLRDRDSNQPQHF. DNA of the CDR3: TGTGCCAGCAGCGTGGCCACTAGTCTCCGGGACCGAGATAGCAATCAGCCCCAGCATTTT.

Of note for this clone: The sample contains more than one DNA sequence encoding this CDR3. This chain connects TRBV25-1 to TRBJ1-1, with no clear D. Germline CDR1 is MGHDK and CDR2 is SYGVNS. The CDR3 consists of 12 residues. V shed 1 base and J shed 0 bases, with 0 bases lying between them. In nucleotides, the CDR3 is TGTGCCAGCAGTGAATTGAACACTGAAGCTTTCTTT. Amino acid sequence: CASSELNTEAFF. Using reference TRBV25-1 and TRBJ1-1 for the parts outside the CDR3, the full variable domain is EADIYQTPRYLVIGTGKKITLECSQTMGHDKMYWYQQDPGMELHLIHYSYGVNSTEKGDLSSESTVSRIRTEHFPLTLESARPSHTSQYLCASSELNTEAFFGQGTRLTVV.

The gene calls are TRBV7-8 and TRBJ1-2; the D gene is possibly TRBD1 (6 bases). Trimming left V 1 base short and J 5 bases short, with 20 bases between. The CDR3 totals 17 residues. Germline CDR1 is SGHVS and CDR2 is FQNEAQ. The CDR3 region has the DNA TGTGCCAGCAGCTTAGACATAGGTTTGCAGGGGACATATGGCTACACCTTC. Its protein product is CASSLDIGLQGTYGYTF.

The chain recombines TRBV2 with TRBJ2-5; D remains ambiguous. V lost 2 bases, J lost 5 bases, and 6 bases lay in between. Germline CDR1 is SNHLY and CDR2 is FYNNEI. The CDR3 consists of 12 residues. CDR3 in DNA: TGTGCCAGCAGTGAATTGGGGGAGACCCAGTACTTC. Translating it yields CASSELGETQYF.

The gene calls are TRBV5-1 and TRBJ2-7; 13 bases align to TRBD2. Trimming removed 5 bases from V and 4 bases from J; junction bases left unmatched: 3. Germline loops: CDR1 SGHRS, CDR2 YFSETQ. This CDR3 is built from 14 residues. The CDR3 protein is CASRRTSGGYEQYF. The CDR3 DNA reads TGCGCCAGCAGGAGGACTAGCGGGGGATACGAGCAGTACTTC.

In nucleotides, the CDR3 is TGCAGCGTTGAAAAGGGGGCTAAGGGCTACACCTTC. Translating gives CSVEKGAKGYTF. The chain is built from TRBV29-1 and TRBJ1-2, with 7 positions matching TRBD1. V lost 2 bases and J lost 8; bases outside the gene matches: 5. Per the germline V gene, CDR1 is SQVTM and CDR2 is ANQGSEA. The CDR3 has 12 residues.

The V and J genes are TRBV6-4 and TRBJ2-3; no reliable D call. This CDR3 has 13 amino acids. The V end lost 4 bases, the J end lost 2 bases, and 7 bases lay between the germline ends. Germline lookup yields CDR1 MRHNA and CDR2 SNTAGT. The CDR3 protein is CASSAGNTDTQYF. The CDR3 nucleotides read TGTGCCAGCAGTGCAGGCAACACAGATACGCAGTATTTT.